This T cell receptor beta chain is from a study of blood T cell repertoires in COVID-19. At the level of the study: Donors in the United States, Italy and Spain gave samples during acute or convalescent COVID-19. From T cells, B-cell-depleted T cells, or PBMCs came the material, which was cDNA or gDNA.

Looked up from germline, CDR1 is SGHDT and CDR2 is YYEEEE. The V gene end was trimmed by 7 bases and the J gene end by 9 bases; junction bases not matched to a gene: 12. The CDR3 is 13 amino acids. This clone is a singleton in its sample. In the original workflow: Estimates of nucleated cell counts were drawn from the amplification of reference gene primers. The method was immunoSEQ multiplex PCR; TCRdb's version includes in-frame clones alone and lacks a portion of them. From that table come the V and J calls and clone size; the DNA was used to work out D and trimming. In the table there are around 140,000 clones, over 70% of which are singletons.

This sequence originates from a man in his fifties with active COVID-19. Sequenced material: peripheral blood. V gene TRBV5-6 combines with J gene TRBJ1-2; 7 nucleotides align to TRBD1. The CDR3 spells CASRDTRQGRYTF. In DNA form, the CDR3 reads TGTGCCAGCCGCGACACGCGACAGGGTCGCTACACCTTC. Supplemented by reference TRBV5-6 and TRBJ1-2, the full variable domain reads DAGVTQSPTHLIKTRGQQVTLRCSPKSGHDTVSWYQQALGQGPQFIFQYYEEEERQRGNFPDRFSGHQFPNYSSELNVNALLLGDSALYLCASRDTRQGRYTFGSGTRLTVV.